The entry below gives a single TCR beta chain sequence along with its context. Antigen specificity is unknown. The germline gene is not matched at one end of the junction; a read error may be the cause. Oncomine TCR Beta short-read sequencing was applied to DNA from cultured CD4+ T cells. Using its own MiXCR run on the PCR reads, TCRdb lists one record per CDR3 protein. In the table there are some 15,000 distinct CDR3 sequences, roughly 30% of which are singletons. The CDR3 spans 12 residues. Germline V gives CDR1 MNHEY, CDR2 SMNVEV (reference sequence). This specimen belongs to a study of vaccination and CD4 T cells after COVID-19. Treatment meaning: roughly 11-day PBMC culture with coronavirus spike peptide pools or control peptides (ViraFEST assay).

The sample here was CD4+ T cells from blood, cultured in vitro, taken after SARS-CoV-2 vaccination. The clonotype comes from a human donor who had recovered from COVID-19. J is TRBJ2-1 and V is TRBV27; tentatively, D is TRBD1 (6 bases). The CDR3 sequence: CASSSQGQGTYF. In nucleotides, the CDR3 is TGTGCCAGCAGTTCCCAGGGGCAGGGTACGTACTTC.